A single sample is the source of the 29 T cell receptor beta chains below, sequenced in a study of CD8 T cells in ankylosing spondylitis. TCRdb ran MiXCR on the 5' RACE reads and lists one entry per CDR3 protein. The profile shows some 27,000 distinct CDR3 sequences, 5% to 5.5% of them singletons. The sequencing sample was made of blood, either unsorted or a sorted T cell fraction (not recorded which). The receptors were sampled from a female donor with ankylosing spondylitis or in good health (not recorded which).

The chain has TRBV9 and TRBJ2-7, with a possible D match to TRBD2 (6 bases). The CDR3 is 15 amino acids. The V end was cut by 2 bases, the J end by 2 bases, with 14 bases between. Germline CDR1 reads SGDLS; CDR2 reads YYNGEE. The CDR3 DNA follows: TGTGCCAGCAGCGTCTCACCTAGCGCGACCTACGAGCAGTACTTC. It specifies CASSVSPSATYEQYF.

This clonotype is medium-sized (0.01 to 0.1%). CDR3 nucleotides: TGTGCCAGCAGCCGGACAAGTTCCTCACCCCTCCACTTT. It translates to CASSRTSSSPLHF. The rearrangement joins TRBV9 to TRBJ1-6; maybe TRBD1 (5 bases). V lost 4 bases and J lost 10, with 12 bases in between. The CDR3 is 13 residues long. Looked up from germline, CDR1 is SGDLS and CDR2 is YYNGEE.

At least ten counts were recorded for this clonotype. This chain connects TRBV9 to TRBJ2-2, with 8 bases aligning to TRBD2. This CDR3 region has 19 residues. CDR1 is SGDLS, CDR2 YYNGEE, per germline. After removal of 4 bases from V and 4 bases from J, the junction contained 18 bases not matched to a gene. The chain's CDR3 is CASSPRVWRGAAGTGELFF. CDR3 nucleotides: TGTGCCAGCAGCCCTCGGGTATGGCGGGGGGCGGCCGGCACCGGGGAGCTGTTTTTT.

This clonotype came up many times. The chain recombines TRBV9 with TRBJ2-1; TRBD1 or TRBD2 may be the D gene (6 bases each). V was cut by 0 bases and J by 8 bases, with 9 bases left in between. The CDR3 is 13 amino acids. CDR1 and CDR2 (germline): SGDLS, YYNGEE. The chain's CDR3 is CASSVGGADEQFF. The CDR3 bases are TGTGCCAGCAGCGTAGGGGGGGCGGATGAGCAGTTCTTC. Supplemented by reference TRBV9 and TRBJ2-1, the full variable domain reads DSGVTQTPKHLITATGQRVTLRCSPRSGDLSVYWYQQSLDQGLQFLIQYYNGEERAKGNILERFSAQQFPDLHSELNLSSLELGDSALYFCASSVGGADEQFFGPGTRLTVL.

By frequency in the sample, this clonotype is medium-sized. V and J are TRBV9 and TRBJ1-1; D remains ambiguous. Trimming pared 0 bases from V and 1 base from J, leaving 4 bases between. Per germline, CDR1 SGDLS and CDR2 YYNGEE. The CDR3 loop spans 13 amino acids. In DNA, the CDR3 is TGTGCCAGCAGCGTAGCCCCGAACACTGAAGCTTTCTTT. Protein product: CASSVAPNTEAFF.

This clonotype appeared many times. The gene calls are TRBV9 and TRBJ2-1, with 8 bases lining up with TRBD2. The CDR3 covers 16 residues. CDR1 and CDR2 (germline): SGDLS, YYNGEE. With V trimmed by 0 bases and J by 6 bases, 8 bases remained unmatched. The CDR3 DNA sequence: TGTGCCAGCAGCGTAGGTTCGGGGGGGGCCTTCAATGAGCAGTTCTTC. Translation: CASSVGSGGAFNEQFF.

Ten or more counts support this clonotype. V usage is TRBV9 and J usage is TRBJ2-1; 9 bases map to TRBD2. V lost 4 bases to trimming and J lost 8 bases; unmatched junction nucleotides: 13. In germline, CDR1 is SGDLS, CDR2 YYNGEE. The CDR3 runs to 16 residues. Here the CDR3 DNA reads TGTGCCAGCAGCTCAGCGGGTAGCGGGAGTACGGATGAGCAGTTCTTC. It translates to CASSSAGSGSTDEQFF.

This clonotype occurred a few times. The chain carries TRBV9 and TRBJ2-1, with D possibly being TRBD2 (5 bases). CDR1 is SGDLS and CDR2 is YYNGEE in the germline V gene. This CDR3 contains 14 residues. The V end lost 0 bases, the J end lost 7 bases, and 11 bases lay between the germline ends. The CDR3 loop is CASSVATPGNEQFF. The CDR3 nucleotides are TGTGCCAGCAGCGTAGCCACGCCGGGGAATGAGCAGTTCTTC.

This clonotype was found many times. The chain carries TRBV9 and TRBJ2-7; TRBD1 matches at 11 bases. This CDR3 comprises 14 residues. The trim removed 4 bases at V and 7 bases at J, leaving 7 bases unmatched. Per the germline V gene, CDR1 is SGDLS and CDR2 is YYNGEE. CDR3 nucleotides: TGTGCCAGCAGCCCCGGACAGGGGGCGGGGGAGCAGTACTTC. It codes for CASSPGQGAGEQYF.

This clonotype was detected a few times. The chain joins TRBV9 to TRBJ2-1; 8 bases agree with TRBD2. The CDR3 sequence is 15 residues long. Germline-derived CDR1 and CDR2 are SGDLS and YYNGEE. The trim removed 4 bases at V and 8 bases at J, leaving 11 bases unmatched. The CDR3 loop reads CASSPKTSVYDEQFF. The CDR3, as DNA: TGTGCCAGCAGCCCTAAGACTAGCGTATACGATGAGCAGTTCTTC.

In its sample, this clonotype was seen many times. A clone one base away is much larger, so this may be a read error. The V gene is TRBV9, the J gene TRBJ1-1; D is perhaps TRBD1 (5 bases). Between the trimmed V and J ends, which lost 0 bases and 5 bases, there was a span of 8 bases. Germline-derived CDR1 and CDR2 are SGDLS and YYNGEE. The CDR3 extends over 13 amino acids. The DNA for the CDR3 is TGTGCCAGCAGCGTAGAGGGGAGGACTGAAGCTTTCTTT. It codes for CASSVEGRTEAFF.

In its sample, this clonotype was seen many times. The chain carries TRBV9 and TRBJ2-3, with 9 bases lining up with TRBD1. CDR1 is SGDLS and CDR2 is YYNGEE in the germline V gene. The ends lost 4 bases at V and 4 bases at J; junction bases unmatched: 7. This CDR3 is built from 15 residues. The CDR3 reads CASSPDRGRSDTQYF. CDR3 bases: TGTGCCAGCAGCCCAGACAGGGGGAGGTCAGATACGCAGTATTTT.

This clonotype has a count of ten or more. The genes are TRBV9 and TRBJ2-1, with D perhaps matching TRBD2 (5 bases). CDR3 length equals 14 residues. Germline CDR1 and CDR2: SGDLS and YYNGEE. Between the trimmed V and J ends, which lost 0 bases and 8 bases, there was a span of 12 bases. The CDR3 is CASSVGPSRDEQFF. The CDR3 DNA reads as TGTGCCAGCAGCGTAGGCCCCTCGAGGGATGAGCAGTTCTTC.

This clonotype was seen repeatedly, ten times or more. The CDR3 region is CASSGNTDTQYF. The DNA for the CDR3 is TGTGCCAGCAGCGGAAACACAGATACGCAGTATTTT. V gene TRBV9 combines with J gene TRBJ2-3; D unresolved. Trimming shortened V by 3 bases and J by 2 bases, and 4 bases separated the two germline ends. There are 12 residues in the CDR3. Germline V gene lookup returns CDR1 SGDLS and CDR2 YYNGEE.

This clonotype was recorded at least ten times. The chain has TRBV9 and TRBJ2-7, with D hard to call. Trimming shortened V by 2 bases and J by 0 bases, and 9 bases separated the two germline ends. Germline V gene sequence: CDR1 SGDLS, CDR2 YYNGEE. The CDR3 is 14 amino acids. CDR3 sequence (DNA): TGTGCCAGCAGCGTTACCCCCAGCTCCTACGAGCAGTACTTC. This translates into CASSVTPSSYEQYF.

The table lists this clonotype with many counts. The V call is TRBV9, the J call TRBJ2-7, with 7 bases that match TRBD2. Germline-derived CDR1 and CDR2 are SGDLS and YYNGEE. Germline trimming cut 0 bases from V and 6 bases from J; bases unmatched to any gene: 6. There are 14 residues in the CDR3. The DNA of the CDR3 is TGTGCCAGCAGCGTAGGGGGGGGACGCTTCGAGCAGTACTTC. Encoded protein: CASSVGGGRFEQYF.

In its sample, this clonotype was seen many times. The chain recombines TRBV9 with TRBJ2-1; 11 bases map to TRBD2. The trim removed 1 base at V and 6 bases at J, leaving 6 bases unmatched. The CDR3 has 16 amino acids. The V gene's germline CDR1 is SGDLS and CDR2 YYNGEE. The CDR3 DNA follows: TGTGCCAGCAGCGTATCGGCTAGCGGGGGGCTCAATGAGCAGTTCTTC. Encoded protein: CASSVSASGGLNEQFF. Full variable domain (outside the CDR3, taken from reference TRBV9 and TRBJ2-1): DSGVTQTPKHLITATGQRVTLRCSPRSGDLSVYWYQQSLDQGLQFLIQYYNGEERAKGNILERFSAQQFPDLHSELNLSSLELGDSALYFCASSVSASGGLNEQFFGPGTRLTVL.

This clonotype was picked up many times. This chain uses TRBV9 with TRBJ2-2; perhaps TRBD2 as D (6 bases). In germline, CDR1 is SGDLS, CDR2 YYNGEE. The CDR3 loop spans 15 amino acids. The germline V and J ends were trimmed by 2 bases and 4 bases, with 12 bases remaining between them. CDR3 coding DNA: TGTGCCAGCAGCGTCGTCGGGGGACCCACCGGGGAGCTGTTTTTT. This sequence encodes CASSVVGGPTGELFF.

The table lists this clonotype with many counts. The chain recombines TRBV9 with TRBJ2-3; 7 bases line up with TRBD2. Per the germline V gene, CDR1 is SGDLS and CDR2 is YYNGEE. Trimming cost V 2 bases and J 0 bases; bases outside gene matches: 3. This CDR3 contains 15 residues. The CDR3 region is CASSVGTKSTDTQYF. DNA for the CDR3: TGTGCCAGCAGCGTGGGGACTAAAAGCACAGATACGCAGTATTTT.

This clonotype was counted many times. The CDR3 region has the DNA TGTGCCAGCAGCGTGGGACAGAAAGCCGGGGAGCTGTTTTTT. It codes for CASSVGQKAGELFF. The chain is built from TRBV9 and TRBJ2-2; TRBD1 agrees at 7 bases. The CDR3 has 14 residues. Germline CDR1 and CDR2: SGDLS and YYNGEE. The ends lost 2 bases at V and 6 bases at J; junction bases unmatched: 4.

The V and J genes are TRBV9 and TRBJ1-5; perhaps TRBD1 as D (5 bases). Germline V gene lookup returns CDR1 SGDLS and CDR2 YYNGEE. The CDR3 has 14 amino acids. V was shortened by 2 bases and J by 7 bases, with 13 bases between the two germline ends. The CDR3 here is CASSVEGERQPQHF. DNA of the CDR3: TGTGCCAGCAGCGTGGAAGGGGAGCGGCAGCCCCAGCATTTT.

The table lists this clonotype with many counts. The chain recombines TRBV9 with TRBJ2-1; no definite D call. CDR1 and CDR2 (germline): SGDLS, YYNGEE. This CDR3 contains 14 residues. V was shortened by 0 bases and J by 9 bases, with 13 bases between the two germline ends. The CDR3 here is CASSVDVKVVEQFF. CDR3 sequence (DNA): TGTGCCAGCAGCGTAGATGTTAAGGTGGTTGAGCAGTTCTTC. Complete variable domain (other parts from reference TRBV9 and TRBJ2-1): DSGVTQTPKHLITATGQRVTLRCSPRSGDLSVYWYQQSLDQGLQFLIQYYNGEERAKGNILERFSAQQFPDLHSELNLSSLELGDSALYFCASSVDVKVVEQFFGPGTRLTVL.

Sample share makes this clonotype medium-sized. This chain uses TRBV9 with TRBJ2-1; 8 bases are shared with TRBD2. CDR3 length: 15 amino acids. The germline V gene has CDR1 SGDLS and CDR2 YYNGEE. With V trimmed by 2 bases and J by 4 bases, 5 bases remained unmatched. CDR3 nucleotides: TGTGCCAGCAGCGTCCGGCTAGCGGGTTACAATGAGCAGTTCTTC. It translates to CASSVRLAGYNEQFF.

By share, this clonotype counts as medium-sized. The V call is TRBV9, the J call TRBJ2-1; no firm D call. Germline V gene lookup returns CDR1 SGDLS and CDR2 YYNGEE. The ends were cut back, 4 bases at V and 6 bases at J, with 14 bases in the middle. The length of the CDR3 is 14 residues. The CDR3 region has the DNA TGTGCCAGCAGCCCCTGGGCCTTGACCAATGAGCAGTTCTTC. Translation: CASSPWALTNEQFF. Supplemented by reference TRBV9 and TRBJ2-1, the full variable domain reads DSGVTQTPKHLITATGQRVTLRCSPRSGDLSVYWYQQSLDQGLQFLIQYYNGEERAKGNILERFSAQQFPDLHSELNLSSLELGDSALYFCASSPWALTNEQFFGPGTRLTVL.

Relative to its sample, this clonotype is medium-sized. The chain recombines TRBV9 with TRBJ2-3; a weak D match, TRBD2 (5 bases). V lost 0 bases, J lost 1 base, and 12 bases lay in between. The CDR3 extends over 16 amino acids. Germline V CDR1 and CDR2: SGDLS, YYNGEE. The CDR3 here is CASSVEGISGTDTQYF. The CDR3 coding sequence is TGTGCCAGCAGCGTAGAAGGGATTAGCGGCACAGATACGCAGTATTTT. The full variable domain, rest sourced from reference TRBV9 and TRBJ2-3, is DSGVTQTPKHLITATGQRVTLRCSPRSGDLSVYWYQQSLDQGLQFLIQYYNGEERAKGNILERFSAQQFPDLHSELNLSSLELGDSALYFCASSVEGISGTDTQYFGPGTRLTVL.

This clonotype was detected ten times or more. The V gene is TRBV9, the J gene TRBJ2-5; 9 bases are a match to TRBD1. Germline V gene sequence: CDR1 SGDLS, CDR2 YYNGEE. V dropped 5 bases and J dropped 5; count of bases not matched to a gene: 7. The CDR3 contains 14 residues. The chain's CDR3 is CASSRDREAETQYF. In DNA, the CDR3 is TGTGCCAGCAGTCGGGACAGGGAAGCTGAGACCCAGTACTTC.

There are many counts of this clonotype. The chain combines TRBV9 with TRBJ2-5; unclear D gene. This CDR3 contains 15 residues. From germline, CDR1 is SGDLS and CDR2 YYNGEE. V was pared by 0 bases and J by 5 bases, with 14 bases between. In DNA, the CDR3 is TGTGCCAGCAGCGTAGAGCTTAACCTCGGGGAGACCCAGTACTTC. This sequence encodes CASSVELNLGETQYF.

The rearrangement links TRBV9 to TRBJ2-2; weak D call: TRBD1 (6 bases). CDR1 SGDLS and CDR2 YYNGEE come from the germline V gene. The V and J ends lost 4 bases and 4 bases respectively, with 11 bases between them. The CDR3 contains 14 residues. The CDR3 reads CASSTRGTTGELFF. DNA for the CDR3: TGTGCCAGCAGCACTAGGGGGACCACCGGGGAGCTGTTTTTT.

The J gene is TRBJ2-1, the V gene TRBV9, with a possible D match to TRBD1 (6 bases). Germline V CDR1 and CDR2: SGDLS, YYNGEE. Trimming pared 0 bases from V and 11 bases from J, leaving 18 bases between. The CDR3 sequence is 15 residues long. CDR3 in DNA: TGTGCCAGCAGCGTAGAGGGACACCGTAATCCGAAGCAGTTCTTC. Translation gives CASSVEGHRNPKQFF.